This is a list of T cell receptor beta chains from one sample in a study of T cell responses to AZD1222 COVID-19 vaccine. The assay was immunoSEQ multiplex PCR, and TCRdb's table has in-frame clones only and misses some. The sample yields some 130,000 clones, approximately 85% seen once. Sequenced material: peripheral blood, taken 28 days after the second dose of the MenACWY control vaccine. These receptors all stem from an adult who received the MenACWY meningococcal vaccine as a control. The CDR3 runs from the conserved cysteine through the conserved F or W. The D gene is left open where the match is weak. Clone size appears in some rows only: once, few, many, or a class for an expanded clone.

J: TRBJ2-3; V: TRBV24-1; D: -; size: -; DNA: TGTGCCACCAGTGATCCCGGTGGGCGGGGAGTCACAGATACGCAGTATTTT; CDR3: CATSDPGGRGVTDTQYF
J: TRBJ1-4; V: TRBV28; D: -; size: -; DNA: TGTGCCAGCAGAGAAGATGACTTAGCAACTAATGAAAAACTGTTTTTT; CDR3: CASREDDLATNEKLFF
J: TRBJ2-1; V: TRBV2; D: -; size: once; DNA: TGTGCCAGCCGACTCCCCGGGCCCAATGAGCAGTTCTTC; CDR3: CASRLPGPNEQFF
J: TRBJ2-5; V: TRBV5-5; D: -; size: -; DNA: TGTGCCAGCAGCTTGGGGGATCGAGAGACCCAGTACTTC; CDR3: CASSLGDRETQYF
J: TRBJ2-1; V: TRBV24-1; D: TRBD2; size: -; DNA: TGTGCCACCAGTGATCCGGGACTACTCTACAATGAGCAGTTCTTC; CDR3: CATSDPGLLYNEQFF
J: TRBJ1-5; V: TRBV28; D: -; size: -; DNA: TGTGCCAGCAGCTTTGGCCTCAAATATCAGCCCCAGCATTTT; CDR3: CASSFGLKYQPQHF
J: TRBJ1-2; V: TRBV7-2; D: -; size: -; DNA: TGTGCCAGCAGCTTAGTTGTAGTGATCTATGGCTACACCTTC; CDR3: CASSLVVVIYGYTF
J: TRBJ1-1; V: TRBV27; D: -; size: -; DNA: TGTGCCAGCAGTGCAATTCGGCAAAGCCCTGAAGCTTTCTTT; CDR3: CASSAIRQSPEAFF
J: TRBJ1-1; V: TRBV9; D: -; size: -; DNA: TGTGCCAGCAGCCCGCTGACGGGAAACACTGAAGCTTTCTTT; CDR3: CASSPLTGNTEAFF
J: TRBJ2-1; V: TRBV15; D: -; size: -; DNA: TGTGCCACCAGCCCCCCCGGGACGTCTTTCTATGAGCAGTTCTTC; CDR3: CATSPPGTSFYEQFF
J: TRBJ2-4; V: TRBV5-4; D: -; size: -; DNA: TGTGCCAGCAGCTCCAAAGGCGGGAACATTCAGTACTTC; CDR3: CASSSKGGNIQYF
J: TRBJ2-1; V: TRBV5-1; D: TRBD1; size: once; DNA: TGCGCCAGCAGCTTGGACGGACAGGGTTACAATGAGCAGTTCTTC; CDR3: CASSLDGQGYNEQFF
J: TRBJ2-6; V: TRBV9; D: -; size: -; DNA: TGTGCCAGCAGCGTAGGCCTGGGGGAGGCAGGCGGCTCTGGGGCCAACGTCCTGACTTTC; CDR3: CASSVGLGEAGGSGANVLTF
J: TRBJ1-1; V: TRBV18; D: -; size: -; DNA: TGTGCCAGCTCACCACCGAACAAGGGCGACACTGAAGCTTTCTTT; CDR3: CASSPPNKGDTEAFF
J: TRBJ1-3; V: TRBV19; D: -; size: -; DNA: TGTGCCTCAGGGATAGGAAACACCATATATTTT; CDR3: CASGIGNTIYF
J: TRBJ1-3; V: TRBV11-3; D: -; size: -; DNA: TGTGCCAGCAGCTCAGGAGGCTCTGGAAACACCATATATTTT; CDR3: CASSSGGSGNTIYF
J: TRBJ1-2; V: TRBV30; D: TRBD1; size: -; DNA: TGTGCCTGGAGTTCCCGGGACAGGGGCCTATCGTTC; CDR3: CAWSSRDRGLSF
J: TRBJ1-1; V: TRBV19; D: -; size: -; DNA: TGTGCCAGTAGTATCTTACAAACGGGGAACACTGAAGCTTTCTTT; CDR3: CASSILQTGNTEAFF
J: TRBJ1-1; V: TRBV11-3; D: -; size: -; DNA: TGTGCCAGCAGCTTAGATCAAGGGGACGGAAAAGCTTTCTTT; CDR3: CASSLDQGDGKAFF
J: TRBJ2-1; V: TRBV9; D: -; size: few; DNA: TGTGCCAGCAGCCCAACACACAGATACAATGAGCAGTTCTTC; CDR3: CASSPTHRYNEQFF
J: TRBJ1-1; V: TRBV5-4; D: TRBD1; size: -; DNA: TGTGCCAGCAGCTGGGGGGACAGTTATGAAGATACTGAAGCTTTCTTT; CDR3: CASSWGDSYEDTEAFF
J: TRBJ1-6; V: TRBV19; D: -; size: -; DNA: TGTGCCAGTAGTATCGCAGGCCCACATTCACCCCTCCACTTT; CDR3: CASSIAGPHSPLHF
J: TRBJ1-1; V: TRBV2; D: TRBD1; size: -; DNA: TGTGCCAGCTTGGACAGGGGGGGATTGAACACTGAAGCTTTCTTT; CDR3: CASLDRGGLNTEAFF
J: TRBJ1-3; V: TRBV5-1; D: TRBD1; size: few; DNA: TGCGCCAGCAGCCAGGGGACAGGGGAAAACACCATATATTTT; CDR3: CASSQGTGENTIYF
J: TRBJ1-2; V: TRBV4-1; D: -; size: -; DNA: TGCGCCAGCAGCCAAGGAGGCACTGGCTACACCTTC; CDR3: CASSQGGTGYTF
J: TRBJ1-1; V: TRBV10-3; D: -; size: few; DNA: TGTGCCATCAGTGACCTGGCAGGGCTGGGGAACACTGAAGCTTTCTTT; CDR3: CAISDLAGLGNTEAFF
J: TRBJ2-1; V: TRBV11-3; D: -; size: -; DNA: TGTGCCAGCAGCTTAGTCAGGGGCGTAGCGGCCAGGGAGATCGACAATGAGCAGTTCTTC; CDR3: CASSLVRGVAAREIDNEQFF
J: TRBJ1-2; V: TRBV28; D: -; size: -; DNA: TGTGCCAGCAGACCGCCTTCGGGGGGCTATGGCTACACCTTC; CDR3: CASRPPSGGYGYTF
J: TRBJ2-5; V: TRBV5-1; D: -; size: -; DNA: TGCGCCAGCGGGGATGGACAGCTCCAAGAGACCCAGTACTTC; CDR3: CASGDGQLQETQYF
J: TRBJ1-4; V: TRBV6-5; D: TRBD1; size: -; DNA: TGTGCCAGCAGGGACAGGGGGCCCCGGCTTTGGCTGTTTTTT; CDR3: CASRDRGPRLWLFF
J: TRBJ2-7; V: TRBV29-1; D: TRBD2; size: few; DNA: TGCAGCGTTGCTAGTACCGGGACTAGCGGACGAGAGCAGTACTTC; CDR3: CSVASTGTSGREQYF
J: TRBJ2-7; V: TRBV11-2; D: TRBD2; size: -; DNA: TGTGCCAGCAGCTCTCTTTGGGGGGGAAATGACGAGCAGTACTTC; CDR3: CASSSLWGGNDEQYF
J: TRBJ1-2; V: TRBV2; D: -; size: -; DNA: TGTGCCAGCAGCGTTAACACAGGGATTGGGGCCTATGGCTACACCTTC; CDR3: CASSVNTGIGAYGYTF
J: TRBJ1-1; V: TRBV5-1; D: -; size: -; DNA: TGCGCCAGCAGCTCCGGGGCAGGCGGAGTGAACACTGAAGCTTTCTTT; CDR3: CASSSGAGGVNTEAFF
J: TRBJ1-1; V: TRBV18; D: -; size: few; DNA: TGTGCCAGCTCAGACAGGCCGGGCACTGAAGCTTTCTTT; CDR3: CASSDRPGTEAFF
J: TRBJ2-2; V: TRBV28; D: TRBD2; size: -; DNA: TGTGCCAGCCGGTTAGCGGGGAACACCGGGGAGCTGTTTTTT; CDR3: CASRLAGNTGELFF
J: TRBJ1-4; V: TRBV3-1/TRBV3-2; D: TRBD1; size: -; DNA: TGTGCCAGCAGCCGCAACCCCGGGGACAGCAATGAAAAACTGTTTTTT; CDR3: CASSRNPGDSNEKLFF
J: TRBJ1-1; V: TRBV12-3/TRBV12-4; D: -; size: -; DNA: TGTGCCAGCAGTCGGGCTGCGAACACTGAAGCTTTCTTT; CDR3: CASSRAANTEAFF
J: TRBJ1-5; V: TRBV7-9; D: -; size: -; DNA: TGTGCCAGCAGCTTCGAGGGGATTAATCAGCCCCAGCATTTT; CDR3: CASSFEGINQPQHF
J: TRBJ1-1; V: TRBV6-4; D: TRBD1; size: -; DNA: TGTGCCAGCAGGTCACAGGGGGCGCGGACTGAAGCTTTCTTT; CDR3: CASRSQGARTEAFF
J: TRBJ1-2; V: TRBV9; D: TRBD1; size: -; DNA: TGTGCCAGCAGCGCAAAATCAGGGGGCGGCTACACCTTC; CDR3: CASSAKSGGGYTF
J: TRBJ2-5; V: TRBV24-1; D: -; size: -; DNA: TGTGCCACCAGTGAGGGGAGAGAGACCCAGTACTTC; CDR3: CATSEGRETQYF
J: TRBJ1-5; V: TRBV28; D: -; size: -; DNA: TGTGCCAGCGAAGAAGGGTATGGCAATCAGCCCCAGCATTTT; CDR3: CASEEGYGNQPQHF
J: TRBJ1-1; V: TRBV19; D: TRBD1; size: few; DNA: TGTGCCAGTATCAACAGGGGGAAGAGCACTGAAGCTTTCTTT; CDR3: CASINRGKSTEAFF
J: TRBJ1-6; V: TRBV7-9; D: -; size: -; DNA: TGTGCCAGCAGATTAGCAGGGAATTCACCCCTCCACTTT; CDR3: CASRLAGNSPLHF
J: TRBJ1-2; V: TRBV30; D: -; size: -; DNA: TGTGCCTGGAGTACCAGCAGCTATGGCTACACCTTC; CDR3: CAWSTSSYGYTF
J: TRBJ2-3; V: TRBV5-1; D: TRBD2; size: -; DNA: TGCGCCAGCAGCTATTTAGCGGGGGGGCTCGCAGATACGCAGTATTTT; CDR3: CASSYLAGGLADTQYF
J: TRBJ1-6; V: TRBV6-5; D: -; size: -; DNA: TGTGCCAGTCGGGAGTACAATTCACCCCTCCACTTT; CDR3: CASREYNSPLHF
J: TRBJ1-2; V: TRBV19; D: TRBD1; size: -; DNA: TGTGCCAGTAGGCCGACAGGGCAAGGCTACACCTTC; CDR3: CASRPTGQGYTF
J: TRBJ1-1; V: TRBV7-9; D: -; size: -; DNA: TGTGCCAGCAGCTTAGTGGACAGTTCCCATTTT; CDR3: CASSLVDSSHF
J: TRBJ2-2; V: TRBV10-3; D: -; size: -; DNA: TGTGCCATCAGTGAACAGACGTCCACCGGGGAGCTGTTTTTT; CDR3: CAISEQTSTGELFF
J: TRBJ2-3; V: TRBV27; D: TRBD2; size: -; DNA: TGTGCCAGCAGTACCCCTCGACTAGCGGGGGGCACAGATACGCAGTATTTT; CDR3: CASSTPRLAGGTDTQYF
J: TRBJ1-1; V: TRBV5-1; D: -; size: -; DNA: TGCGCCAGCACGGGGGCGAAAGGGGTGAACACTGAAGCTTTCTTT; CDR3: CASTGAKGVNTEAFF